A selection of T cell receptor beta chains follows, all from one sample in a study of T cell responses to AZD1222 COVID-19 vaccine. Using immunoSEQ multiplex PCR, the repertoire was profiled, and TCRdb retains in-frame clones only, with some absent. Seen here are 190,000 or so clones, approximately 95% observed once, and the top ten hold about 1%. The sequencing here drew on peripheral blood, taken 28 days after the second AZD1222 dose. The receptors shown here come from an adult who received the AZD1222 COVID-19 vaccine. Both conserved end residues are trimmed from each CDR3. The order of the fields is V gene, J gene, CDR3 protein.

TRBV12-3/TRBV12-4,TRBJ2-7,ASSLVGRYEQY
TRBV2,TRBJ1-4,ASKGDNGGEKLF
TRBV5-1,TRBJ2-1,ASGGVAGYNEQF
TRBV3-1/TRBV3-2,TRBJ1-2,ASSRGYGYT
TRBV28,TRBJ1-2,ASRVRPAGTAVYGYT
TRBV10-3,TRBJ2-5,AILASSQETQY
TRBV6-5,TRBJ1-2,ASSPGPGTGLGYT
TRBV5-1,TRBJ1-1,ASSALQPGQSEAF
TRBV5-6,TRBJ1-1,ASSWGTGDTEAF
TRBV3-1/TRBV3-2,TRBJ1-1,ASSPDSREGAF
TRBV27,TRBJ1-5,ASSTAAYSNQPQH
TRBV7-2,TRBJ1-2,ASSSQAGFYGYT
TRBV7-6,TRBJ1-6,ASRGQGNSPLH
TRBV7-9,TRBJ1-4,ASSPRDRVAEKLF
TRBV7-8,TRBJ1-1,ASSLDGTGVMNTEAF
TRBV6-5,TRBJ1-6,ASRLRDSYNSPLH
TRBV29-1,TRBJ1-1,SVGHPGREAF
TRBV27,TRBJ2-5,ASSFDRGLETQY
TRBV10-1,TRBJ1-2,ASGTGPYGYT
TRBV15,TRBJ1-3,ATSRQRGLGNTIY
TRBV7-3,TRBJ2-1,ASSLPGGPGNNEQF
TRBV2,TRBJ1-5,ASRLLEGSNQPQH
TRBV3-1/TRBV3-2,TRBJ1-2,ASSQRNQGGGYT
TRBV9,TRBJ2-2,ASSAAGHSSNTGELF
TRBV10-3,TRBJ2-1,AIRQGQGMIEQF
TRBV5-1,TRBJ1-5,ASSLASGQPQH
TRBV3-1/TRBV3-2,TRBJ2-3,ASSQAGASTDTQY
TRBV20-1,TRBJ1-2,SASIGFAGNGYT
TRBV7-2,TRBJ2-5,ASSLSLAGGHRETQY
TRBV30,TRBJ1-6,AWSITSPLH
TRBV23-1,TRBJ1-4,ASSTRVGWGGEKLF
TRBV2,TRBJ1-5,ASVQGSNQPQH
TRBV5-1,TRBJ2-7,ASSPGLADYEQY
TRBV3-1/TRBV3-2,TRBJ1-2,ASSQGQNYGYT
TRBV27,TRBJ2-5,ASSPGTPETQY
TRBV24-1,TRBJ1-5,ATPLGQGRTQPQH
TRBV6-5,TRBJ1-1,ASRQTSGWGTEAF
TRBV21-1,TRBJ2-7,ASSKSHTGETAQPYEQY
TRBV27,TRBJ2-2,ASSRTGQNTGELF
TRBV7-6,TRBJ1-2,ASSLGAANYGYT
TRBV28,TRBJ1-2,ASSPATGVYGYT
TRBV7-2,TRBJ1-5,ASSWTSNQPQH
TRBV7-9,TRBJ1-3,ASIGGGDTIY
TRBV20-1,TRBJ2-7,SASGPGNSYEQY
TRBV5-4,TRBJ2-5,ASSRSGGTKETQY
TRBV6-5,TRBJ1-5,ASSYSRPGQGQPQH
TRBV18,TRBJ2-2,ASSRVDRHELF
TRBV5-6,TRBJ1-1,ASSVPGANTEAF
TRBV9,TRBJ1-2,ASSVAGTNYGYT
TRBV11-3,TRBJ2-7,ASSLGGVGSGSYEQY
TRBV7-8,TRBJ1-1,ASSLGRVTGLLNTEAF
TRBV27,TRBJ2-7,ASSPQGISYEQY
TRBV4-3,TRBJ1-5,ASSQGANRNQPQH
TRBV2,TRBJ1-2,ASSVGTDGYT